This entry lists 20 T cell receptor beta chains sequenced from one sample in a study of cytomegalovirus exposure and HLA in healthy donors. The PCR made use of 60 Vbeta and 13 Jbeta primers. The method was immunoSEQ multiplex PCR; TCRdb's version includes in-frame clones alone and lacks a portion of them. This sample has approximately 220,000 clones; under 80% occur once, and the top ten carry approximately 1.7%. The sample comprised PBMCs. The source is a woman in her twenties or thirties in good health and CMV-seronegative.

This sequence joins TRBV25-1 and TRBJ2-5; 7 bases agree with TRBD2. The assigned J gene may be wrong: the sequence end matches TRBJ2-7 better. The CDR3 consists of 16 residues. Germline values: CDR1 MGHDK, CDR2 SYGVNS. This CDR3 reads CASSEVGGRAGYEQYF. CDR3 bases: TGTGCCAGCAGTGAAGTAGGAGGGAGGGCCGGCTACGAGCAGTACTTC.

The chain carries TRBV19 and TRBJ1-5; TRBD1 aligns across 9 bases. This CDR3 has 16 amino acids. CDR1 and CDR2 from the germline V gene are LNHDA and SQIVND (reference sequence). The V gene end was trimmed by 5 bases and the J gene end by 4 bases; junction bases not matched to a gene: 9. The CDR3 reads CASSSRDRASNQPQHF. CDR3 in DNA: TGTGCCAGTAGTTCGAGGGACAGGGCCTCAAATCAGCCCCAGCATTTT.

V gene TRBV4-1 combines with J gene TRBJ1-6; 7 bases are shared with TRBD1. The CDR3 contains 15 residues. With V trimmed by 4 bases and J by 9 bases, 9 bases remained unmatched. Germline CDR1 MGHRA, CDR2 YSYEKL. The CDR3 loop is CASSLQTGLVSPLHF. The CDR3, as DNA: TGCGCCAGCAGCCTCCAGACAGGGCTCGTTTCACCCCTCCACTTT.

This chain links TRBV29-1 with TRBJ2-1, with D perhaps matching TRBD1 (5 bases). Germline lookup yields CDR1 SQVTM and CDR2 ANQGSEA. Deletions cut 7 bases from V and 6 bases from J, with 19 bases between. The CDR3 totals 14 residues. In DNA form, the CDR3 reads TGCAGCGGAATAGGGGCTGGATCGTCCAATGAGCAGTTCTTC. The encoded protein is CSGIGAGSSNEQFF.

This clone has only one observation. The chain recombines TRBV9 with TRBJ1-5; no firm D call. V was trimmed by 3 bases and J by 4 bases, leaving 14 bases between them. CDR1 and CDR2 from the germline V gene are SGDLS and YYNGEE. The CDR3 is 15 amino acids. CDR3 sequence reads: CASSAGDWANQPQHF. In nucleotides, the CDR3 is TGTGCCAGCAGCGCTGGTGATTGGGCAAATCAGCCCCAGCATTTT.

The chain uses TRBV10-3 and TRBJ2-5; D might be TRBD2 (7 bases). The germline V gene has CDR1 ENHRY and CDR2 SYGVKD. The germline V and J ends were trimmed by 3 bases and 3 bases, with 20 bases remaining between them. The CDR3 has 17 residues. DNA of the CDR3: TGTGCCATCAGTGAAAGGGGGGATACGGCGGGAGAAGAGACCCAGTACTTC. It yields the protein CAISERGDTAGEETQYF.

A word on this clone: Other DNA sequences in the sample encode the same CDR3. The chain joins TRBV5-1 to TRBJ1-5, with 9 bases matching TRBD1. The CDR3 has 15 amino acids. Germline V CDR1 and CDR2: SGHRS, YFSETQ. V lost 5 bases and J lost 2; bases outside the gene matches: 5. CDR3 residues: CASSRTGGGNQPQHF. The DNA of the CDR3 is TGCGCCAGCAGTCGAACAGGGGGCGGCAATCAGCCCCAGCATTTT.

The V call is TRBV19, the J call TRBJ1-1; 10 bases map to TRBD1. The germline V gene encodes CDR1 LNHDA and CDR2 SQIVND (reference sequence). The trim removed 4 bases at V and 4 bases at J, leaving 3 bases unmatched. CDR3 length: 14 amino acids. The DNA of the CDR3 is TGTGCCAGTAGTAGCGGGACAGGGGTCACTGAAGCTTTCTTT. Its protein product is CASSSGTGVTEAFF.

The J gene is TRBJ2-7, the V gene TRBV15; D is uncertain. The CDR3 runs 14 residues. Germline V gene data show CDR1 as LNHNV and CDR2 as YYDKDF (reference sequence). The V and J ends lost 2 bases and 3 bases respectively, with 11 bases between them. In DNA, the CDR3 is TGTGCCACCAGCAGACTAGGAGATAGCTACGAGCAGTACTTC. This encodes CATSRLGDSYEQYF.

The chain employs TRBV5-6 and TRBJ1-1; a possible D gene is TRBD1 (6 bases). Germline CDR1 is SGHDT and CDR2 is YYEEEE. The V and J ends lost 4 bases and 6 bases respectively, with 19 bases between them. The CDR3 has 15 amino acids. The DNA for the CDR3 is TGTGCCAGCAGCCCCGGACAGACCTCAACCCCTGAAGCTTTCTTT. Its translation is CASSPGQTSTPEAFF. Filled out from reference TRBV5-6 and TRBJ1-1, the complete variable domain reads DAGVTQSPTHLIKTRGQQVTLRCSPKSGHDTVSWYQQALGQGPQFIFQYYEEEERQRGNFPDRFSGHQFPNYSSELNVNALLLGDSALYLCASSPGQTSTPEAFFGQGTRLTVV.

The genes are TRBV9 and TRBJ1-2, with a possible D match to TRBD1 (5 bases). CDR1 and CDR2 from the germline V gene are SGDLS and YYNGEE. This CDR3 spans 14 amino acids. V lost 6 bases and J lost 5, with 17 bases in between. The CDR3 here is CASNYQGGGYGYTF. Written as DNA, the CDR3 is TGTGCCAGCAACTATCAGGGAGGAGGGTATGGCTACACCTTC.

The chain joins TRBV13 to TRBJ2-7; D gene unclear. Germline V gives CDR1 PRHDT, CDR2 FYEKMQ (reference sequence). The CDR3 has 11 residues. Trimming took 0 bases from V and 7 from J, leaving 4 bases between them. CDR3 in DNA: TGTGCCAGCAGCTTAGGCGGGGAGCAGTACTTC. This encodes CASSLGGEQYF.

To note about this clone: Other nucleotide sequences in the sample specify the same CDR3. V usage is TRBV2 and J usage is TRBJ1-1; possibly TRBD1 for D (6 bases). V lost 5 bases to trimming and J lost 5 bases, with 9 bases between them. Germline V gene sequence: CDR1 SNHLY, CDR2 FYNNEI. The CDR3 totals 12 residues. The CDR3 nucleotides read TGTGCCAGCAGTTCAAGGGGGACTGAAGCTTTCTTT. Its translation is CASSSRGTEAFF.

The CDR3 DNA is TGTGCCAGCAGCCAGGAGAGGACAGGGGCGAGGTATCAGCCCCAGCATTTT. The encoded protein is CASSQERTGARYQPQHF. V usage is TRBV4-2 and J usage is TRBJ1-5; TRBD1 matches at 9 bases. This CDR3 contains 17 residues. With 3 bases clipped from V and 5 bases from J, the junction kept 11 bases outside the gene matches. The V gene's germline CDR1 is LGHNA and CDR2 YNFKEQ.

The chain combines TRBV6-6 with TRBJ2-1, with a weak D call TRBD2 (5 bases). Trimming took off 11 bases at V and 0 bases at J, with 17 bases between the two ends. The CDR3 loop spans 15 amino acids. Germline V gives CDR1 MNHNY, CDR2 SVGAGI (reference sequence). In nucleotides, the CDR3 is TGTGCCCTACGATCGTCGGGGAGCTCCTACAATGAGCAGTTCTTC. This codes for CALRSSGSSYNEQFF.

This clone has a single count. The chain recombines TRBV12-5 with TRBJ1-6; TRBD1 matches 7 bases. The germline CDR1 and CDR2 sequences are LGHNT and FRNRAP. The junction had 4 bases not matched to a gene; V was cut back by 3 bases and J by 17 bases. The CDR3 runs 11 residues. The CDR3 loop reads CASGFGQVVHF. CDR3 nucleotides: TGTGCTAGTGGTTTCGGACAGGTCGTCCACTTT.

This clone occurred a few times. The rearrangement joins TRBV7-8 to TRBJ2-7, with D perhaps TRBD1 (6 bases). Trimming cost V 5 bases and J 2 bases, with 10 bases left between them. Germline V lookup: CDR1 SGHVS, CDR2 FQNEAQ. The CDR3 is 13 amino acids. CDR3 in amino acids: CASSITGTYEQYF. CDR3 DNA sequence: TGTGCCAGCAGCATCACAGGGACCTACGAGCAGTACTTC.

The chain carries TRBV30 and TRBJ1-1, with 7 bases lining up with TRBD1. Germline V CDR1 and CDR2: GTSNPN, SVGIG (reference sequence). V shed 8 bases, J shed 7 bases, and the junction held 10 bases outside the gene matches. The CDR3 contains 12 residues. CDR3 sequence reads: CAGEEGADEAFF. The CDR3 DNA sequence: TGTGCCGGGGAGGAGGGGGCTGATGAAGCTTTCTTT.

The chain employs TRBV6-5 and TRBJ1-2, with D possibly being TRBD1 (6 bases). Germline assignment: CDR1 MNHEY and CDR2 SVGAGI. V was trimmed by 5 bases and J by 5 bases, leaving 9 bases between them. The CDR3 is 12 residues long. CDR3 sequence (DNA): TGTGCCAGCAGTGCAGGGGTGTATGGCTACACCTTC. Encoded protein: CASSAGVYGYTF.

In this sample, this clone turned up a few times. V is TRBV10-2 and J is TRBJ1-2; D may be TRBD1 (5 bases). CDR1 is WSHSY, CDR2 SAAADI, per germline. CDR3 length: 14 residues. Trimming pared 5 bases from V and 6 bases from J, leaving 16 bases between. The CDR3 bases are TGCGCCAGCAGTCCCTCGGACACGGCCGATGGCTACACCTTC. It encodes CASSPSDTADGYTF.